This passage covers 17 T cell receptor beta chains from one sample sequenced in a study of blood T cell repertoires in COVID-19. Assay used: immunoSEQ multiplex PCR; TCRdb lists only in-frame clones, some missing. The sample has around 130,000 clones; over 75% are singletons. What was sequenced was peripheral blood. The receptors originated from a man between 60 and 75 years old with acute or convalescent COVID-19.

This chain links TRBV25-1 with TRBJ1-6; TRBD1 might be the D (5 bases). CDR1 and CDR2 (germline): MGHDK, SYGVNS. The V end lost 2 bases, the J end lost 7 bases, and 12 bases lay between the germline ends. The CDR3 contains 15 residues. The CDR3 reads CASSEGATVNSPLHF. The CDR3 DNA reads TGTGCCAGCAGTGAAGGGGCCACAGTCAATTCACCCCTCCACTTT.

The chain recombines TRBV2 with TRBJ1-1, with D possibly TRBD1 on 5 matching bases. The CDR3 has 12 amino acids. The V end was cut by 2 bases, the J end by 11 bases, with 12 bases between. The germline V gene has CDR1 SNHLY and CDR2 FYNNEI. CDR3 sequence reads: CASSESWGVAFF. In DNA form, the CDR3 reads TGTGCCAGCAGTGAAAGCTGGGGCGTGGCTTTCTTT.

The chain combines TRBV9 with TRBJ1-2; D call uncertain. CDR3 length: 17 amino acids. V lost 0 bases to trimming and J lost 0 bases, with 15 bases between them. Germline V gene sequence: CDR1 SGDLS, CDR2 YYNGEE. Here the CDR3 reads CASSVEGERGPNYGYTF. The CDR3 DNA reads TGTGCCAGCAGCGTAGAGGGAGAACGAGGGCCTAACTATGGCTACACCTTC.

V usage is TRBV6-5 and J usage is TRBJ1-2, with a possible D match to TRBD1 (5 bases). CDR1 is MNHEY and CDR2 is SVGAGI in the germline V gene. The CDR3 totals 14 residues. Trimming removed 10 bases at V and 6 bases at J, with 21 bases between. The CDR3 DNA sequence: TGTGCCACCGCCCCTGGAGGGGTTTCGGATGGCTACACCTTC. This encodes CATAPGGVSDGYTF.

V usage is TRBV10-3 and J usage is TRBJ2-1; 10 nucleotides match TRBD2. V dropped 9 bases and J dropped 2; count of bases not matched to a gene: 1. Germline-derived CDR1 and CDR2 are ENHRY and SYGVKD. The CDR3 is 13 amino acids. The CDR3 DNA reads as TGTGCCATAGCGGGAGGGCCCTACAATGAGCAGTTCTTC. Its protein is CAIAGGPYNEQFF.

This rearrangement joins TRBV6-2 or TRBV6-3 to TRBJ1-5; maybe TRBD1 (5 bases). V was cut by 2 bases and J by 2 bases, with 25 bases left in between. CDR1 and CDR2 from the germline V gene are MNHEY and SVGEGT. The CDR3 is 20 amino acids. The CDR3 spells CASSYPRHAPGAVGNQPQHF. Here the CDR3 DNA reads TGTGCCAGCAGTTACCCGCGCCATGCTCCTGGGGCGGTTGGCAATCAGCCCCAGCATTTT.

This sequence joins TRBV10-3 and TRBJ2-7; 9 bases align to TRBD2. Germline V gene data show CDR1 as ENHRY and CDR2 as SYGVKD. V trimming: 5 bases; J trimming: 0 bases; junction bases outside the gene matches: 2. The CDR3 is 14 amino acids. The CDR3 DNA reads TGTGCCATCAGTCGGACTAGCGACTCCTACGAGCAGTACTTC. Its translation is CAISRTSDSYEQYF.

V and J are TRBV27 and TRBJ2-3, with a weak D call TRBD1 (6 bases). V was clipped by 3 bases and J by 6 bases, with 13 bases between them. The germline V gene has CDR1 MNHEY and CDR2 SMNVEV (reference sequence). CDR3 length equals 14 residues. The CDR3 protein is CASSFNRVGDTQYF. The DNA of the CDR3 is TGTGCCAGCAGTTTTAACAGGGTTGGTGATACGCAGTATTTT.

As to this clone: The same CDR3 arises from other DNA sequences in this sample as well. This chain links TRBV20-1 with TRBJ2-3, with a possible D match to TRBD1 (6 bases). This CDR3 has 11 residues. CDR1 DFQATT and CDR2 SNEGSKA come from the germline V gene (reference sequence). V lost 6 bases and J 6 bases, leaving 10 bases between the germline ends. The CDR3 spells CSASRGDTQYF. CDR3 in DNA: TGCAGTGCGTCGAGGGGGGATACGCAGTATTTT.

This rearrangement joins TRBV29-1 to TRBJ2-1, with TRBD2 as a possible D gene (6 bases). V was cut by 3 bases and J by 6 bases, with 15 bases left in between. Looked up from germline, CDR1 is SQVTM and CDR2 is ANQGSEA. The CDR3 loop spans 14 amino acids. The CDR3 bases are TGCAGCGTTGACCAGAGGCTAGCGACCAATGAGCAGTTCTTC. Protein sequence: CSVDQRLATNEQFF.

V gene TRBV20-1 combines with J gene TRBJ1-5; possibly TRBD1 for D (5 bases). The CDR3 runs to 14 residues. V was pared by 3 bases and J by 3 bases, with 12 bases between. In germline, CDR1 is DFQATT, CDR2 SNEGSKA (reference sequence). The CDR3 region has the DNA TGCAGTGCTAGTGCCTTGACAGACAATCAGCCCCAGCATTTT. This encodes CSASALTDNQPQHF.

The J gene is TRBJ1-1, the V gene TRBV5-6, with 8 bases identical to TRBD1. The V gene end was trimmed by 2 bases and the J gene end by 4 bases; junction bases not matched to a gene: 1. The V gene's germline CDR1 is SGHDT and CDR2 YYEEEE. The CDR3 is made up of 13 amino acids. The CDR3 DNA reads TGTGCCAGCAGCTTACAGGGGGGCACTGAAGCTTTCTTT. Translated: CASSLQGGTEAFF.

This clone was detected only a few times. This chain uses TRBV19 with TRBJ1-2; 9 positions agree with TRBD1. CDR3 size: 13 residues. With V trimmed by 10 bases and J by 2 bases, 5 bases remained unmatched. In germline, CDR1 is LNHDA, CDR2 SQIVND (reference sequence). CDR3: CATRDRVNYGYTF. As DNA, the CDR3 is TGTGCCACCCGGGACAGGGTAAACTATGGCTACACCTTC.

The rearrangement joins TRBV7-8 to TRBJ2-7; no reliable D call. Germline assignment: CDR1 SGHVS and CDR2 FQNEAQ. The CDR3 covers 14 residues. V was trimmed by 7 bases and J by 1 base, leaving 14 bases between them. In nucleotides, the CDR3 is TGTGCCAGCACCTTCGCTTCTGAGTCCTACGAGCAGTACTTC. Its translation is CASTFASESYEQYF.

The sample holds a few counts of this clone. The V and J genes are TRBV11-2 and TRBJ1-5; 7 bases are a match to TRBD1. The CDR3 runs 15 residues. CDR1 and CDR2 from the germline V gene are SGHAT and FQNNGV. V shed 6 bases and J 6 bases; nucleotides not matched to a gene: 11. The CDR3 sequence is CASSRTGRGSQPQHF. CDR3 sequence (DNA): TGTGCCAGCAGTAGGACAGGACGCGGTAGTCAGCCCCAGCATTTT.

The chain carries TRBV7-2 and TRBJ1-4; TRBD1 aligns across 7 bases. CDR1 is SGHTA and CDR2 is FQGNSA in the germline V gene. J was trimmed by 7 bases and V by 1 base; bases with no gene match: 6. The length of the CDR3 is 15 residues. Here the CDR3 reads CASSLGGQSTEKLFF. CDR3 sequence (DNA): TGTGCCAGCAGCTTAGGGGGACAGTCGACTGAAAAACTGTTTTTT.

The gene calls are TRBV7-9 and TRBJ2-5, with 9 nucleotides matching TRBD1. This CDR3 region has 16 residues. Germline V gene sequence: CDR1 SEHNR, CDR2 FQNEAQ (reference sequence). V gave up 3 bases and J gave up 5 bases; unmatched junction bases: 10. The CDR3 nucleotides are TGTGCCAGCAGCTTGTACCCAAGACAGGGGGAGGAGACCCAGTACTTC. Translated: CASSLYPRQGEETQYF.